Presented here are 30 T cell receptor beta chains from one specimen sequenced in a study of regulatory T cells in long-lasting Graves disease (dated by TCRdb to the early 2020s). The time point label corresponds to: newly diagnosed GD, antithyroid drugs for less than 3 months. For both TCR sequencing and RNA sequencing, RNA was extracted from PBMCs in TRIzol. Library preparation used multiplex PCR. Sequencing relied on an Illumina HiSeq 4000. CDR3 regions were amplified by Arm-PCR with iRepertoire HTBI primers to construct TCR beta libraries. The public reads were reprocessed in TCRdb via fastp at Q25 and MiXCR, keeping in-frame beta chains. One record per CDR3 amino acid sequence lists the most common genes and DNA. Across this sample there are 450,000 to 650,000 distinct CDR3 sequences, with roughly a sixth seen only once. 25% of the sample is taken by the ten largest. This sample was also put to use in a study of T cells in Graves' hyperthyroidism and ophthalmopathy.

Source: peripheral blood mononuclear cells (PBMCs), taken at new diagnosis, from a patient treated with antithyroid drugs. The receptor set was obtained from a woman aged 40 to 65 with Graves disease. Donor details come from another sample of the same person, matched by shared clones.

This clonotype was picked up many times. The chain joins TRBV2 to TRBJ1-4; D is unresolved. The CDR3 is 14 amino acids. V lost 6 bases and J 0 bases, leaving 8 bases between the germline ends. Germline lookup yields CDR1 SNHLY and CDR2 FYNNEI. The CDR3 DNA follows: TGTGCCAGCAGCGACGATGCAACTAATGAAAAACTGTTTTTT. Translation gives CASSDDATNEKLFF.

The chain links TRBV7-9 to TRBJ1-5; 10 bases agree with TRBD1. The CDR3 sequence is 18 residues long. Germline assignment: CDR1 SEHNR and CDR2 FQNEAQ (reference sequence). With V trimmed by 5 bases and J by 0 bases, 10 bases remained unmatched. CDR3 in amino acids: CASSQDRGRSNSNQPQHF. The CDR3 DNA is TGTGCCAGCAGCCAAGACAGGGGGCGTTCGAATAGCAATCAGCCCCAGCATTTT.

This clonotype was picked up a small number of times. The rearrangement joins TRBV9 to TRBJ1-1, with D hard to call. The V end lost 0 bases, the J end lost 3 bases, and 6 bases lay between the germline ends. The CDR3 is 13 amino acids. Germline V gives CDR1 SGDLS, CDR2 YYNGEE. CDR3 in amino acids: CASSVGWDTEAFF. The CDR3 DNA is TGTGCCAGCAGCGTAGGGTGGGACACTGAAGCTTTCTTT.

Many counts were recorded for this clonotype. The chain uses TRBV18 and TRBJ1-1; TRBD1 is a possible D gene (6 bases). The CDR3 spans 15 residues. Deletions cut 3 bases from V and 5 bases from J, with 16 bases between. CDR1 KGHSH and CDR2 LQKENI come from the germline V gene. CDR3 in DNA: TGTGCCAGCTCACCGGGGGGCACCGTTAGGACTGAAGCTTTCTTT. Its protein is CASSPGGTVRTEAFF.

To note about this clonotype: A clone one base away is much larger, so this may be a read error. This chain joins TRBV7-9 and TRBJ2-7; D unresolved. The V gene's germline CDR1 is SEHNR and CDR2 FQNEAQ (reference sequence). The ends were cut back, 1 base at V and 5 bases at J, with 6 bases in the middle. This CDR3 is 12 amino acids long. As DNA, the CDR3 is TGTGCCAGCAGCTTAGTAGAACACGAGCAGTACTTC. This sequence encodes CASSLVEHEQYF.

The chain carries TRBV12-3 or TRBV12-4 and TRBJ2-7, with 9 bases identical to TRBD1. CDR3 length equals 15 residues. V gave up 6 bases and J gave up 3 bases; unmatched junction bases: 9. CDR3 region: CASSQGTGIVYEQYF. The CDR3 nucleotides are TGTGCCAGCAGCCAAGGGACAGGGATCGTCTACGAGCAGTACTTC.

This clonotype was counted many times. The rearrangement links TRBV6-9 to TRBJ1-2; no reliable D call. CDR1 is MNHGY and CDR2 is SVAAGI in the germline V gene. This CDR3 is built from 11 residues. Deletions cut 3 bases from V and 11 bases from J, with 10 bases between. The CDR3 loop is CASSYLGLYTF. The CDR3 DNA reads as TGTGCCAGCAGTTACTTGGGGTTATACACCTTC.

The V gene is TRBV5-1, the J gene TRBJ2-3; 8 nucleotides match TRBD2. CDR3 length: 16 amino acids. Trimming took 4 bases from V and 2 from J; bases not matched to a gene: 9. The germline gives CDR1 SGHRS, CDR2 YFSETQ. CDR3 in amino acids: CASSPAGGAYTDTQYF. Written as DNA, the CDR3 is TGCGCCAGCAGCCCGGCCGGGGGGGCCTACACAGATACGCAGTATTTT.

The CDR3 sequence is CASSQEGQRPAEAFF. CDR3 coding DNA: TGTGCCAGCAGCCAAGAAGGCCAGCGCCCGGCTGAAGCTTTCTTT. The V and J genes are TRBV3-1 and TRBJ1-1; D unresolved. Germline-derived CDR1 and CDR2 are LGHDT and YNNKEL (reference sequence). V shed 0 bases and J shed 6 bases, with 14 bases lying between them. This CDR3 is built from 15 residues. Drawing the rest from reference TRBV3-1 and TRBJ1-1, the complete variable domain is DTAVSQTPKYLVTQMGNDKSIKCEQNLGHDTMYWYKQDSKKFLKIMFSYNNKELIINETVPNRFSPKSPDKAHLNLHINSLELGDSAVYFCASSQEGQRPAEAFFGQGTRLTVV.

This clonotype was counted at least ten times. The CDR3 region is CASSLGVGPYNEQFF. The CDR3 nucleotides are TGTGCCAGCAGCTTAGGGGTGGGGCCGTACAATGAGCAGTTCTTC. This chain uses TRBV11-2 with TRBJ2-1; D may be TRBD1 (5 bases). Germline lookup yields CDR1 SGHAT and CDR2 FQNNGV. CDR3 length equals 15 residues. Trimming shortened V by 1 base and J by 4 bases, and 11 bases separated the two germline ends.

A word on this clonotype: A far larger clone lies a single base away; this is likely a read error. Lacking the conserved final phenylalanine or tryptophan, this CDR3 likely reflects a read error. J is TRBJ1-1 and V is TRBV28; D is ambiguous. The V end lost 1 base, the J end lost 2 bases, and 5 bases lay between the germline ends. Per germline, CDR1 MDHEN and CDR2 SYDVKM. The CDR3 totals 13 residues. CDR3 region: CASSLFPNTEAFS. The CDR3 bases are TGTGCCAGCAGTTTATTCCCCAACACTGAAGCTTTCTCT.

This clonotype came up many times. The rearrangement joins TRBV11-2 to TRBJ1-1; no clear D. Per the germline V gene, CDR1 is SGHAT and CDR2 is FQNNGV. CDR3 length: 14 amino acids. With 2 bases removed from V and 7 bases from J, the gap between germline ends came to 14 bases. The CDR3 is CASSLRRQAGEAFF. Written as DNA, the CDR3 is TGTGCCAGCAGCTTAAGACGGCAGGCGGGTGAAGCTTTCTTT. Using reference TRBV11-2 and TRBJ1-1 for the parts outside the CDR3, the full variable domain is EAGVAQSPRYKIIEKRQSVAFWCNPISGHATLYWYQQILGQGPKLLIQFQNNGVVDDSQLPKDRFSAERLKGVDSTLKIQPAKLEDSAVYLCASSLRRQAGEAFFGQGTRLTVV.

This clonotype has just a few counts. The chain employs TRBV5-1 and TRBJ2-6; 8 nucleotides agree with TRBD1. CDR3 length: 18 amino acids. Germline V gene data show CDR1 as SGHRS and CDR2 as YFSETQ. Trimming took 6 bases from V and 0 from J; bases not matched to a gene: 11. CDR3 DNA: TGCGCCAGCAAGCTGCCGGGACAGGTGAACTCTGGGGCCAACGTCCTGACTTTC. Its translation: CASKLPGQVNSGANVLTF.

This clonotype was recorded at least ten times. The V and J genes are TRBV12-3 or TRBV12-4 and TRBJ1-1; D is undetermined. Trimming stripped 3 bases from V and 5 bases from J, with 7 bases between. The length of the CDR3 is 12 residues. The CDR3 DNA reads TGTGCCAGCAGTTTGAGTACGACTGAAGCTTTCTTT. Protein product: CASSLSTTEAFF.

The chain couples TRBV5-1 to TRBJ2-5; D not certain. The CDR3 has 15 residues. V dropped 0 bases and J dropped 2 bases, with 11 bases sitting between them. Germline-derived CDR1 and CDR2 are SGHRS and YFSETQ. CDR3 residues: CASSLEAPDQETQYF. In nucleotides, the CDR3 is TGCGCCAGCAGCTTGGAGGCACCTGATCAAGAGACCCAGTACTTC. Drawing the rest from reference TRBV5-1 and TRBJ2-5, the complete variable domain is KAGVTQTPRYLIKTRGQQVTLSCSPISGHRSVSWYQQTPGQGLQFLFEYFSETQRNKGNFPGRFSGRQFSNSRSEMNVSTLELGDSALYLCASSLEAPDQETQYFGPGTRLLVL.

Only a few counts were recorded for this clonotype. The V gene is TRBV20-1, the J gene TRBJ1-5; possibly TRBD1 for D (5 bases). This CDR3 is 15 amino acids long. CDR1 is DFQATT and CDR2 is SNEGSKA in the germline V gene (reference sequence). V lost 1 base and J 2 bases, leaving 12 bases between the germline ends. CDR3 in amino acids: CSARAEGFGNQPQHF. The CDR3 DNA sequence: TGCAGTGCTAGAGCTGAGGGGTTTGGCAATCAGCCCCAGCATTTT.

This clonotype came up a few times. This chain joins TRBV20-1 and TRBJ1-1, with TRBD1 identical over 7 bases. The CDR3 covers 15 residues. Germline CDR1 DFQATT, CDR2 SNEGSKA (reference sequence). Germline trimming cut 2 bases from V and 1 base from J; bases unmatched to any gene: 7. Here the CDR3 reads CSARPMGQRNTEAFF. Here the CDR3 DNA reads TGCAGTGCTAGACCTATGGGACAGAGGAACACTGAAGCTTTCTTT.

In its sample, this clonotype was seen many times. V and J are TRBV12-3 or TRBV12-4 and TRBJ1-4; TRBD1 is a possible D gene (5 bases). V lost 0 bases to trimming and J lost 8 bases, with 13 bases between them. The CDR3 has 15 amino acids. As DNA, the CDR3 is TGTGCCAGCAGTTTAGCGCTAGGGGTCGGAGAAAAACTGTTTTTT. This translates into CASSLALGVGEKLFF.

As for this clonotype: This could be a read error, since a much larger clone is one nucleotide away. The genes are TRBV7-9 and TRBJ2-7; a possible D gene is TRBD1 (6 bases). TRBJ2-5 matches the DNA end more closely, so the J call is doubtful. Germline loops: CDR1 SEHNR, CDR2 FQNEAQ (reference sequence). The CDR3 is 13 amino acids. This CDR3 is CASSFRGKETQYF. The CDR3 DNA sequence: TGTGCCAGCAGCTTTAGGGGGAAAGAGACCCAGTACTTC.

This clonotype has ten or more counts. V usage is TRBV18 and J usage is TRBJ2-1; 10 nucleotides match TRBD2. CDR3 length: 16 amino acids. V lost 4 bases and J lost 8; bases outside the gene matches: 11. Germline CDR1 and CDR2: KGHSH and LQKENI. The CDR3 reads CASSRRSGGEAYEQFF. The DNA for the CDR3 is TGTGCCAGCTCACGAAGGAGCGGGGGGGAAGCGTATGAGCAGTTCTTC.

In its sample, this clonotype was seen once. This chain uses TRBV10-1 with TRBJ2-1; TRBD2 matches at 9 bases. The ends lost 2 bases at V and 1 base at J; junction bases unmatched: 6. Germline V gives CDR1 WNHNN, CDR2 SYGVQD (reference sequence). There are 17 residues in the CDR3. CDR3 in amino acids: CASSEMASGVSYNEQFF. CDR3 bases: TGCGCCAGCAGTGAGATGGCTAGCGGGGTGTCCTACAATGAGCAGTTCTTC.

This clonotype was counted at least ten times. The V gene is TRBV5-8, the J gene TRBJ1-5; 8 bases match TRBD1. The length of the CDR3 is 14 residues. V gave up 4 bases and J gave up 11 bases; unmatched junction bases: 11. Germline V gives CDR1 SGHTS, CDR2 YDEGEE. DNA for the CDR3: TGTGCCAGCAGCACCCGACAGGGGACTCTGGCCCAGCATTTT. It translates to CASSTRQGTLAQHF.

The chain links TRBV19 to TRBJ2-2; no firm D call. The CDR3 has 14 residues. Per the germline V gene, CDR1 is LNHDA and CDR2 is SQIVND (reference sequence). V shed 3 bases and J shed 5 bases, with 10 bases lying between them. This CDR3 reads CASSIVGATGELFF. As DNA, the CDR3 is TGTGCCAGTAGTATCGTGGGCGCAACCGGGGAGCTGTTTTTT.

At least ten counts were recorded for this clonotype. V gene TRBV30 combines with J gene TRBJ2-7; 11 bases are shared with TRBD2. The V gene's germline CDR1 is GTSNPN and CDR2 SVGIG (reference sequence). The CDR3 has 12 residues. The V segment lost 6 bases and the J segment 3 bases; nucleotides outside the gene matches: 1. CDR3 sequence: CACSGGVYEQYF. In DNA form, the CDR3 reads TGTGCCTGTAGCGGGGGGGTCTACGAGCAGTACTTC.

At least ten counts were recorded for this clonotype. This chain uses TRBV2 with TRBJ1-2; no definite D call. V lost 5 bases, J lost 2 bases, and 9 bases lay in between. Germline CDR1 is SNHLY and CDR2 is FYNNEI. The CDR3 extends over 13 amino acids. CDR3 DNA sequence: TGTGCCAGCAGTAAGGACCAAAACTATGGCTACACCTTC. Its protein product is CASSKDQNYGYTF.

CDR3 coding DNA: TGTGCCAGCAGCTTAGAGCCGCAGGCTCTCTCTGGAAACACCATATATTTT. Encoded protein: CASSLEPQALSGNTIYF. This chain connects TRBV7-2 to TRBJ1-3; D remains unclear. Trimming cost V 1 base and J 0 bases, with 13 bases left between them. The CDR3 runs to 17 residues. Germline-derived CDR1 and CDR2 are SGHTA and FQGNSA.

This clonotype was seen many times. The V and J genes are TRBV15 and TRBJ1-3, with D hard to call. Germline CDR1 is LNHNV and CDR2 is YYDKDF (reference sequence). The V gene lost 1 base and the J gene lost 3 bases, with 7 bases spanning the gap. The CDR3 is 14 residues long. The CDR3 reads CATSRGDLGNTIYF. In DNA form, the CDR3 reads TGTGCCACCAGCAGAGGTGATCTTGGAAACACCATATATTTT.

The table lists this clonotype with many counts. The chain recombines TRBV6-2 or TRBV6-3 with TRBJ2-5; TRBD1 might be the D (6 bases). Germline loops: CDR1 MNHEY, CDR2 SVGEGT. This CDR3 region has 17 residues. V lost 6 bases to trimming and J lost 6 bases, with 26 bases between them. The CDR3 coding sequence is TGTGCCAGCAGCTCCCACCGGGACACGGCCCAAGGTCAGACCCAGTACTTC. Its protein product is CASSSHRDTAQGQTQYF.

This sequence joins TRBV9 and TRBJ1-2, with TRBD1 matching 7 bases. The ends lost 4 bases at V and 4 bases at J; junction bases unmatched: 7. The CDR3 has 14 amino acids. CDR1 is SGDLS, CDR2 YYNGEE, per germline. CDR3 sequence: CASSTSGTAYGYTF. CDR3 in DNA: TGTGCCAGCAGCACCTCCGGGACAGCCTATGGCTACACCTTC.

This clonotype was recorded at least ten times. This sequence joins TRBV7-8 and TRBJ2-1, with TRBD2 matching over 8 bases. Unmatched junction bases numbered 11, after V lost 5 bases and J lost 8 bases. The CDR3 has 15 amino acids. From germline, CDR1 is SGHVS and CDR2 FQNEAQ. Written as DNA, the CDR3 is TGTGCCAGCAGCCCCCGGGGGAGCGGGGGTGATGAGCAGTTCTTC. As protein: CASSPRGSGGDEQFF. The full variable domain, completed using reference TRBV7-8 and TRBJ2-1, is GAGVSQSPRYKVAKRGQDVALRCDPISGHVSLFWYQQALGQGPEFLTYFQNEAQLDKSGLPSDRFFAERPEGSVSTLKIQRTQQEDSAVYLCASSPRGSGGDEQFFGPGTRLTVL.